The clone carrying this T cell receptor beta chain came up a few times. The antigen remains undetermined. The CDR3 sequence is 23 residues long. Germline V gene sequence: CDR1 MNHNS, CDR2 SASEGT. The germline V and J ends were trimmed by 6 bases and 1 base, with 37 bases remaining between them. The sample belongs to a study of human T cells and chemical hapten exposure. Across the study: A 2 cm by 2 cm inner upper arm patch received 2% DPC for sensitization. Once 0.01% DPC had been applied to the upper back by patch test, readings were taken at 6 days.

Study-level points and caveats: Higher patch test scores went with higher counts of PT1 expanded TCRs.

From the RACE reads, TCRdb called clonotypes with MiXCR, one entry per CDR3 protein. The data show just over 350,000 distinct CDR3 sequences, around 6% seen once. Time point denoted: patch test 2, 6 weeks after DPC sensitization. The treatment was: therapeutic diphenylcyclopropenone sensitization with weekly scalp DPC. People who gave samples had alopecia, were 18 to 70 years old, and were suitable for DPC. The TCR originated in a woman between 18 and 30 years old with alopecia areata. Some clones in this sample may be carry-over from other donors' samples. The chain couples TRBV6-1 to TRBJ1-5; maybe TRBD1 (6 bases). The specimen was whole blood, collected in connection with sensitization to the hapten diphenylcyclopropenone (DPC). CDR3 in amino acids: CASSRFRDALGREITGSNQPQHF. CDR3 in DNA: TGTGCCAGCAGCCGATTTCGAGACGCCCTAGGACGGGAGATAACAGGGAGCAATCAGCCCCAGCATTTT.